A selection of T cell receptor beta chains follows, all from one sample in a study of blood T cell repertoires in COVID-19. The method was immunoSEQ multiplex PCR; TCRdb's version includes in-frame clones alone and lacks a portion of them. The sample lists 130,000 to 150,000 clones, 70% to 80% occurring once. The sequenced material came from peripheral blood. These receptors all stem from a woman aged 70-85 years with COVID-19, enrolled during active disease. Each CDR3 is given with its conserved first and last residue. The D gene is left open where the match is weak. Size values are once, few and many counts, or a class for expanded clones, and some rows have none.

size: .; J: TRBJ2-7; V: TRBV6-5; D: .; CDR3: CASSSVHGEQYF; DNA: TGTGCCAGCAGTTCCGTCCACGGGGAGCAGTACTTC
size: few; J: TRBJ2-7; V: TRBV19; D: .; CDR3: CASSMGQVSYEQYF; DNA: TGTGCCAGTAGTATGGGCCAAGTATCCTACGAGCAGTACTTC
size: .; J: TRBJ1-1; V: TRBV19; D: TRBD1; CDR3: CASSIPGTVDEAFF; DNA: TGTGCCAGTAGTATCCCGGGGACAGTCGATGAAGCTTTCTTT
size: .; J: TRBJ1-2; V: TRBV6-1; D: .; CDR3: CASSEAPGANYGYTF; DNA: TGTGCCAGCAGTGAAGCTCCGGGGGCTAACTATGGCTACACCTTC
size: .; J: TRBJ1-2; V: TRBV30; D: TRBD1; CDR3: CAWRSLDRAQSPYGYTF; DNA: TGTGCCTGGAGATCTTTGGACAGGGCCCAATCCCCTTATGGCTACACCTTC
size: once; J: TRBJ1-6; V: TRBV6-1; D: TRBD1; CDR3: CASSDRQGEAPLHF; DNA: TGTGCCAGCAGTGATCGACAGGGGGAAGCACCCCTCCACTTT
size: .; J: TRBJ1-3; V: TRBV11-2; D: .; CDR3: CASSLGGETVSGNTIYF; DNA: TGTGCCAGCAGCTTAGGCGGGGAGACAGTCTCTGGAAACACCATATATTTT
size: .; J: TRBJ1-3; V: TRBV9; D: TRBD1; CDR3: CASSADRAGNTIYF; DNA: TGTGCCAGCAGCGCCGACAGGGCTGGAAACACCATATATTTT
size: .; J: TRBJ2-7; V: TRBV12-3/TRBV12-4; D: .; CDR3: CASSLGRYEQYF; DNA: TGTGCCAGCAGTTTAGGCAGGTACGAGCAGTACTTC
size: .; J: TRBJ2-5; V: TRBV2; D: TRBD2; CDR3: CASSGRGYPETQYF; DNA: TGTGCCAGCTCGGGGCGGGGGTACCCTGAGACCCAGTACTTC
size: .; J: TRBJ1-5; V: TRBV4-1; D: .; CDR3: CASSQDNTGIGQPQHF; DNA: TGCGCCAGCAGCCAAGATAACACAGGGATAGGTCAGCCCCAGCATTTT
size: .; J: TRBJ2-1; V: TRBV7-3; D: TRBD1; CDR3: CASSLDRGLYNEQFF; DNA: TGTGCCAGCAGCTTAGACAGGGGGCTCTACAATGAGCAGTTCTTC
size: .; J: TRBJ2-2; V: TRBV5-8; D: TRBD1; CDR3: CASSLSLTGHTGELFF; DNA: TGTGCCAGCAGCTTATCACTGACAGGGCACACCGGGGAGCTGTTTTTT
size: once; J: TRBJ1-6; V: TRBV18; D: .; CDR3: CASSPGQSSYNSPLHF; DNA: TGTGCCAGCTCACCAGGGCAGAGCTCCTATAATTCACCCCTCCACTTT
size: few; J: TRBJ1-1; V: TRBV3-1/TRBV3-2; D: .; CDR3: CASSQERRGARTEAFF; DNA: TGTGCCAGCAGCCAAGAACGGCGGGGGGCTCGTACTGAAGCTTTCTTT
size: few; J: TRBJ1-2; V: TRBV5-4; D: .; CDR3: CASSPAGQYYGYTF; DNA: TGTGCCAGCAGCCCCGCTGGACAGTACTATGGCTACACCTTC
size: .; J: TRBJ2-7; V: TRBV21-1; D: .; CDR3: CASSKDRGFDEQYF; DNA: TGTGCCAGCAGCAAGGACAGGGGGTTCGACGAGCAGTACTTC
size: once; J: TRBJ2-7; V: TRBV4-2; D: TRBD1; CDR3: CASSQAQGQATYEQYF; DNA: TGTGCCAGCAGCCAAGCCCAGGGACAGGCGACATACGAGCAGTACTTC
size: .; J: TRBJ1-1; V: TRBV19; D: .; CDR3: CASIPQGQSPTEAFF; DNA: TGTGCCAGTATCCCCCAGGGGCAGTCCCCCACTGAAGCTTTCTTT
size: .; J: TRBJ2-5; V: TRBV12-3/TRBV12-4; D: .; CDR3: CASSLARETQYF; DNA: TGTGCCAGCAGTTTAGCGAGGGAGACCCAGTACTTC
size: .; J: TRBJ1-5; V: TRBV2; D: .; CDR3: CASSGRAGDQPQHF; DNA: TGTGCCAGCAGTGGTCGGGCGGGTGATCAGCCCCAGCATTTT
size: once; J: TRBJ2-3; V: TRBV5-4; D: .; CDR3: CASSLGRGLSTDTQYF; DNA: TGTGCCAGCAGCTTGGGGAGGGGTCTAAGCACAGATACGCAGTATTTT
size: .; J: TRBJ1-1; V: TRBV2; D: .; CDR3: CASSVVLLNTEAFF; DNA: TGTGCCAGCAGTGTTGTACTCTTGAACACTGAAGCTTTCTTT
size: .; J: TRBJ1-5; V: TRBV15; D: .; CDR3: CATSIRHSRLLNQPQHF; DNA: TGTGCCACCAGCATTAGACATTCCCGCCTCCTAAATCAGCCCCAGCATTTT